A selection of T cell receptor beta chains follows, all from one sample in a study of blood T cell repertoires in COVID-19. Measured with immunoSEQ multiplex PCR; TCRdb has only the in-frame clones, and not every one. This table has under 400,000 clones, 80% to 90% appearing once. The sample consisted of peripheral blood. The receptor source for this set is a woman aged 30 to 39 with COVID-19, enrolled during active disease. CDR3s include the opening cysteine and the closing phenylalanine or tryptophan. A D gene is named only where the DNA matches it firmly. Only part of the rows carry a size: once, few, many, or a class if the clone is expanded.

j_call clone_size d_call v_call cdr3_length cdr3_nt cdr3_aa
TRBJ2-1 NA TRBD2 TRBV7-9 16 TGTGCCAGCAGCTTACATGCGGCGGGAGAGAGCGATGAGCAGTTCTTC CASSLHAAGESDEQFF
TRBJ2-7 once NA TRBV15 14 TGTGCCACCAGCAGAGATACGGATCAAAGAGGGCAGTACTTC CATSRDTDQRGQYF
TRBJ2-4 once NA TRBV19 17 TGTGCCAGTAGTAGCAATGTAGCCTGGGAGGCTGAAAACATTCAGTACTTC CASSSNVAWEAENIQYF
TRBJ2-7 NA TRBD2 TRBV10-2 14 TGCGCCAGCAGGGGGAGGGAGGGGACCTACGAGCAGTACTTC CASRGREGTYEQYF
TRBJ2-1 NA TRBD2 TRBV20-1 14 TGCAGTGCTAGTTCGAGCGGGAGACCAAATGAGCAGTTCTTC CSASSSGRPNEQFF
TRBJ2-3 NA NA TRBV5-1 14 TGCGCCAGCAGCGGAGGGGACCCTTCAGATACGCAGTATTTT CASSGGDPSDTQYF
TRBJ2-1 NA TRBD2 TRBV6-2/TRBV6-3 17 TGTGCCAGCAGTTACTCTCCCAAGCGGGAGGGTTACGATGAGCAGTTCTTC CASSYSPKREGYDEQFF
TRBJ1-6 NA TRBD1 TRBV5-4 15 TGTGCCAGCAGCTTCACCGGGACAGGGGATTCACCCCTCCACTTT CASSFTGTGDSPLHF
TRBJ2-1 NA TRBD2 TRBV9 15 TGTGCCAGCAGCCCCAGCCTAGCGGAGAACAATGAGCAGTTCTTC CASSPSLAENNEQFF
TRBJ2-7 NA NA TRBV19 11 TGTGCTACCCCAGGAACCTACGAGCAGTACTTC CATPGTYEQYF
TRBJ2-7 NA TRBD1 TRBV6-8 13 TGTGCCAGCAGTTGGGGACAGGGGGACGAGCAGTACTTC CASSWGQGDEQYF
TRBJ2-3 NA NA TRBV27 16 TGTGCCAGCAGTCGGGGTGGAGCAGCTAGCACAGATACGCAGTATTTT CASSRGGAASTDTQYF
TRBJ2-3 NA NA TRBV5-1 15 TGCGCCAGCAGCTTGGCCGGTGGTATGTATGATACGCAGTATTTT CASSLAGGMYDTQYF
TRBJ2-1 NA TRBD2 TRBV3-1/TRBV3-2 16 TGTGCCAGCAGCCAAGATCCCAGCGGGAGGTACAATGAGCAGTTCTTC CASSQDPSGRYNEQFF
TRBJ2-6 NA NA TRBV6-5 15 TGTGCCAGCAGTTACTCCAGGCCTGGGGCCAACGTCCTGACTTTC CASSYSRPGANVLTF
TRBJ1-5 NA TRBD1 TRBV10-3 16 TGTGCCATCAGCCAGACAGGGGGTGGGAGCAATCAGCCCCAGCATTTT CAISQTGGGSNQPQHF
TRBJ1-4 NA NA TRBV6-2/TRBV6-3 14 TGTGCCAGCAGTTACAAACCGGGGGACGAAAAACTGTTTTTT CASSYKPGDEKLFF
TRBJ2-3 NA NA TRBV2 12 TGTGCCAGCGAGACCGTCGGGGATACGCAGTATTTT CASETVGDTQYF
TRBJ1-2 NA NA TRBV18 15 TGTGCCAGCTCATCGCGGACACAACTCAACTATGGCTACACCTTC CASSSRTQLNYGYTF
TRBJ2-1 NA NA TRBV19 11 TGTGCCAGTAGTATAGCTCATGAGCAGTTCTTC CASSIAHEQFF
TRBJ2-3 many TRBD2 TRBV4-1 17 TGCGCCAGCAGCCGCCCGACTAGCGGGCCTAGCACAGATACGCAGTATTTT CASSRPTSGPSTDTQYF
TRBJ1-2 NA TRBD1 TRBV29-1 14 TGCAGCGTCCCTCGGACACAGGGGGCAGGTGGCTACACCTTC CSVPRTQGAGGYTF
TRBJ2-5 NA NA TRBV28 14 TGTGCCAGCAGTTCACTAGGGTACCAAGAGACCCAGTACTTC CASSSLGYQETQYF
TRBJ2-3 NA NA TRBV30 15 TGTGCCTGGAGTGTGAGGCAGTCGGTTACAGATACGCAGTATTTT CAWSVRQSVTDTQYF
TRBJ2-7 NA NA TRBV12-3/TRBV12-4 13 TGTGCCAGCAGTTTACAGGGGCTGGCCGAGCAGTACTTC CASSLQGLAEQYF
TRBJ2-7 NA TRBD1 TRBV11-2 16 TGTGCCAGCAGCTTAGTCCCCGGACAGGGTCACTTCGAGCAGTACTTC CASSLVPGQGHFEQYF
TRBJ1-4 NA TRBD1 TRBV24-1 16 TGTGCCACCAGTGATCCGGGACAGGGTTCCAATGAAAAACTGTTTTTT CATSDPGQGSNEKLFF
TRBJ2-5 NA TRBD2 TRBV11-2 15 TGTGCCAGCAGCTTAGACCTAGCGGGGTCAGAGACCCAGTACTTC CASSLDLAGSETQYF